This paragraph covers one TCR beta chain sequence. The antigen is unknown. The V and J ends lost 5 bases and 7 bases, in that order; junction bases with no gene match: 6. This CDR3 has 15 residues. Germline lookup yields CDR1 LNHDA and CDR2 SQIVND (reference sequence). This sample was taken from a study of graft-versus-host responses after intestinal transplantation. Study findings and constraints: Some GvH clones appeared in ileal mucosa or blood before recipient bone marrow.

Only in-frame clones appear in the TCRdb table, and some are missing; sequencing was by immunoSEQ multiplex PCR. The sample holds tens of thousands of clones; about 88% are singletons and the top ten take roughly 0.45%. This rearrangement joins TRBV19 to TRBJ1-6, with 9 nucleotides matching TRBD1. Here the sequenced sample was unstimulated CD4+ T cells sorted from spleen or lymph node cells, taken before transplant. This clonotype was sampled from a human donor who was the organ donor for an intestinal transplant. The CDR3 spells CASSVRDRANSPLHF. The DNA for the CDR3 is TGTGCCAGTAGTGTCCGGGACAGGGCGAATTCACCCCTCCACTTT.